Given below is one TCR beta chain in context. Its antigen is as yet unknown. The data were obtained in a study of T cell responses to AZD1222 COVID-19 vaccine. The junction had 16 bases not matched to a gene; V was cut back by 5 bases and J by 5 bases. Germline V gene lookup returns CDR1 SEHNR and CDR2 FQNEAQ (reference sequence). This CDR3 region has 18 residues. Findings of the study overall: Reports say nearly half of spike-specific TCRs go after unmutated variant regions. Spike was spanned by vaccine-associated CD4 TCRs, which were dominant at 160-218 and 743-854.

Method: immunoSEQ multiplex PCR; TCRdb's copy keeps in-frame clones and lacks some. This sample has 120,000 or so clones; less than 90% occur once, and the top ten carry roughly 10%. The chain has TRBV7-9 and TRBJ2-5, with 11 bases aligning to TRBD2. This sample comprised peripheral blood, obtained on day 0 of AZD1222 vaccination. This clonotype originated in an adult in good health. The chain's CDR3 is CASSLGGLAGGVLETQYF. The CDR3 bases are TGTGCCAGCAGCCTAGGGGGTCTAGCGGGAGGAGTATTGGAGACCCAGTACTTC.